This T cell receptor (beta chain) originates from a study of shared clonotypes between healthy human individuals. Study information: Researchers assigned three CD4 naive, three CD4 memory, two CD8 naive and one CD8 memory plate to each donor. Study-wide findings and caveats: Only blood was sampled, and tissue TCR repertoires likely differ from blood ones. With few donors, the genetic and exposure-history diversity represented was limited.

Here immunoSEQ multiplex PCR was the method, and the copy in TCRdb shows in-frame clones only, minus some. The data hold over 400,000 clones, with 95% to 97% observed a single time. In its sample, this clone was seen once. Antigen unknown. Germline assignment: CDR1 MNHNS and CDR2 SASEGT. The CDR3 runs 16 residues. The J segment lost 3 bases and the V segment lost 1 base, leaving 8 bases of the junction unmatched. The sequence was collected from a woman aged 25 to 39 in good health. Sequencing used naive CD4+ T cells sorted from blood. Subset indicated: CD45RA+ positively selected. V and J are TRBV6-1 and TRBJ2-5; 7 bases agree with TRBD2. CDR3 region: CASSEGLAVPEETQYF. The CDR3 DNA reads as TGTGCCAGCAGTGAAGGTCTAGCGGTTCCGGAAGAGACCCAGTACTTC.